The 28 T cell receptor beta chains below were found in one sample sequenced in a study of long-term antiretroviral therapy in people with HIV. The authors ran the immunoSEQ assay, v3.0, at survey level. Clones were sequenced by immunoSEQ multiplex PCR, and TCRdb holds only the in-frame ones, with some missing. The sample holds over 30,000 clones, around three quarters seen once. Source: unsorted PBMCs, taken 2 years after starting antiretroviral therapy. These receptors originate from a woman aged 50 to 65 with HIV.

This clone was seen only a few times. This chain connects TRBV2 to TRBJ1-6, with 8 bases that match TRBD1. This CDR3 is 18 amino acids long. The germline gives CDR1 SNHLY, CDR2 FYNNEI. V was clipped by 3 bases and J by 3 bases; unmatched bases: 10. In DNA form, the CDR3 reads TGTGCCAGCAGTGATGCTTTAGGACAGGGAGTCTATAATTCACCCCTCCACTTT. Its translation is CASSDALGQGVYNSPLHF.

The chain employs TRBV11-3 and TRBJ2-1; D is perhaps TRBD2 (5 bases). The germline V gene has CDR1 SGHNT and CDR2 YENEEA. The CDR3 extends over 12 amino acids. With 0 bases removed from V and 12 bases from J, the gap between germline ends came to 9 bases. The CDR3 coding sequence is TGTGCCAGCAGCTTAGATAGAGGGTTGCAGTTCTTC. Translated: CASSLDRGLQFF.

As DNA, the CDR3 is TGTGCCAGCAGCTACGTAGACAGGGGGCATGATACGCAGTATTTT. This gives the protein CASSYVDRGHDTQYF. The V and J genes are TRBV5-5 and TRBJ2-3; 10 nucleotides align to TRBD1. This CDR3 contains 15 residues. Germline V gene sequence: CDR1 SGHKS, CDR2 YYEKEE (reference sequence). The J segment lost 6 bases and the V segment lost 3 bases, leaving 7 bases of the junction unmatched.

The chain employs TRBV9 and TRBJ1-2, with D perhaps matching TRBD1 (5 bases). CDR3 size: 14 residues. V was clipped by 2 bases and J by 2 bases, with 10 bases between them. The germline CDR1 and CDR2 sequences are SGDLS and YYNGEE. The CDR3 DNA follows: TGTGCCAGCAGCGTGGGACGGACGAACTATGGCTACACCTTC. It is translated as CASSVGRTNYGYTF. Together with reference TRBV9 and TRBJ1-2, the CDR3 gives the full variable domain: DSGVTQTPKHLITATGQRVTLRCSPRSGDLSVYWYQQSLDQGLQFLIQYYNGEERAKGNILERFSAQQFPDLHSELNLSSLELGDSALYFCASSVGRTNYGYTFGSGTRLTVV.

This chain joins TRBV19 and TRBJ1-1; D is undetermined. Germline CDR1 and CDR2: LNHDA and SQIVND (reference sequence). V was cut by 6 bases and J by 0 bases, with 11 bases left in between. This CDR3 is 14 amino acids long. CDR3: CASSLGRLNTEAFF. Written as DNA, the CDR3 is TGTGCCAGTAGCCTCGGGCGGTTGAACACTGAAGCTTTCTTT.

The chain carries TRBV18 and TRBJ1-2, with D possibly TRBD1 on 5 matching bases. CDR3 length equals 14 residues. The V gene lost 5 bases and the J gene lost 3 bases, with 13 bases spanning the gap. Germline V gene data show CDR1 as KGHSH and CDR2 as LQKENI. CDR3 in amino acids: CASSVSDTYYGYTF. The CDR3 DNA reads as TGTGCCAGCTCAGTGTCGGACACCTACTATGGCTACACCTTC.

Of note for this clone: In the same sample, other DNA sequences code for this CDR3. The J gene is TRBJ1-5, the V gene TRBV7-2, with 8 bases identical to TRBD1. Germline V gives CDR1 SGHTA, CDR2 FQGNSA. J was trimmed by 4 bases and V by 1 base; bases with no gene match: 3. The CDR3 consists of 15 residues. CDR3 loop: CASSLGQGLNQPQHF. In DNA, the CDR3 is TGTGCCAGCAGCTTAGGACAGGGGTTAAATCAGCCCCAGCATTTT.

V usage is TRBV2 and J usage is TRBJ2-3; 8 bases are a match to TRBD2. V lost 2 bases, J lost 9 bases, and 10 bases stayed unmatched. The CDR3 runs 15 residues. CDR1 and CDR2 from the germline V gene are SNHLY and FYNNEI. DNA of the CDR3: TGTGCCAGCAGTGAACTGGGACTAGAGGCCACCACGCAGTATTTT. The encoded protein is CASSELGLEATTQYF.

The V and J genes are TRBV6-6 and TRBJ1-3; a possible D gene is TRBD1 (5 bases). The germline V and J ends were trimmed by 5 bases and 2 bases, with 13 bases remaining between them. The CDR3 runs 15 residues. Germline CDR1 MNHNY, CDR2 SVGAGI (reference sequence). CDR3 in DNA: TGTGCCAGCAGTGGGACCACGAGGACTGGAAACACCATATATTTT. It yields the protein CASSGTTRTGNTIYF.

The chain carries TRBV7-9 and TRBJ2-6, with D perhaps being TRBD1 or TRBD2 (5 bases each). Germline loops: CDR1 SEHNR, CDR2 FQNEAQ (reference sequence). The CDR3 is 18 amino acids. Trimming removed 6 bases at V and 0 bases at J, with 18 bases between. Here the CDR3 DNA reads TGTGCCAGCAGTTCGCCATGGGGGACGGCCTCTGGGGCCAACGTCCTGACTTTC. Protein product: CASSSPWGTASGANVLTF. Drawing the rest from reference TRBV7-9 and TRBJ2-6, the complete variable domain is DTGVSQNPRHKITKRGQNVTFRCDPISEHNRLYWYRQTLGQGPEFLTYFQNEAQLEKSRLLSDRFSAERPKGSFSTLEIQRTEQGDSAMYLCASSSPWGTASGANVLTFGAGSRLTVL.

The genes are TRBV13 and TRBJ1-2, with D possibly being TRBD1 (5 bases). V lost 5 bases, J lost 2 bases, and 24 bases lay in between. From germline, CDR1 is PRHDT and CDR2 FYEKMQ (reference sequence). The CDR3 is 18 residues long. The CDR3 here is CASSLRMTQGVENYGYTF. The CDR3 DNA sequence: TGTGCCAGCAGCCTACGAATGACGCAGGGCGTTGAAAACTATGGCTACACCTTC.

J is TRBJ2-3 and V is TRBV5-6; no clear D. The V end lost 0 bases, the J end lost 4 bases, and 9 bases lay between the germline ends. The germline V gene has CDR1 SGHDT and CDR2 YYEEEE. The CDR3 has 14 amino acids. CDR3 nucleotide sequence: TGTGCCAGCAGCTTGGTTCAGGAACCAGATACGCAGTATTTT. Its translation is CASSLVQEPDTQYF.

The chain recombines TRBV18 with TRBJ2-5; D gene uncertain. CDR1 KGHSH and CDR2 LQKENI come from the germline V gene. Trimming cost V 7 bases and J 1 base, with 10 bases left between them. There are 13 residues in the CDR3. The CDR3 region has the DNA TGTGCCAGCTTCGACTGGAGCCAAGAGACCCAGTACTTC. Amino acids: CASFDWSQETQYF.

The J gene is TRBJ2-3, the V gene TRBV12-5, with D uncertain. The CDR3 spans 12 residues. Trimming shortened V by 2 bases and J by 5 bases, and 5 bases separated the two germline ends. Germline V gene data show CDR1 as LGHNT and CDR2 as FRNRAP. The CDR3 DNA sequence: TGTGCTAGTGGTTTGAATGGAGATACGCAGTATTTT. Translating gives CASGLNGDTQYF.

The chain couples TRBV7-9 to TRBJ2-3, with 13 bases aligning to TRBD2. V was clipped by 5 bases and J by 1 base; unmatched bases: 6. Germline V gene lookup returns CDR1 SEHNR and CDR2 FQNEAQ (reference sequence). The CDR3 runs to 17 residues. The CDR3 spells CASSPGLAGARTDTQYF. The CDR3 region has the DNA TGTGCCAGCAGCCCCGGACTAGCGGGGGCCCGCACAGATACGCAGTATTTT.

The rearrangement uses TRBV5-4 and TRBJ2-3; 9 nucleotides agree with TRBD1. The CDR3 extends over 15 amino acids. Germline V lookup: CDR1 SGHNT, CDR2 YYREEE (reference sequence). The V gene end was trimmed by 0 bases and the J gene end by 3 bases; junction bases not matched to a gene: 2. The CDR3 nucleotides are TGTGCCAGCAGCTTGGACAGGGGGCGGACAGATACGCAGTATTTT. Its protein product is CASSLDRGRTDTQYF.

The V and J genes are TRBV11-2 and TRBJ2-7; 9 nucleotides agree with TRBD1. V lost 3 bases and J lost 2; bases outside the gene matches: 2. Germline V CDR1 and CDR2: SGHAT, FQNNGV. CDR3 length equals 14 residues. The CDR3 nucleotides read TGTGCCAGCAGCTTCGGACAGGGGCCCTACGAGCAGTACTTC. Translation gives CASSFGQGPYEQYF.

The chain carries TRBV7-9 and TRBJ2-2; D is possibly TRBD1 or TRBD2 (5 bases each). The germline V gene has CDR1 SEHNR and CDR2 FQNEAQ (reference sequence). The V end lost 5 bases, the J end lost 5 bases, and 18 bases lay between the germline ends. The CDR3 consists of 16 residues. The CDR3 loop reads CASSRGREYRTGELFF. DNA for the CDR3: TGTGCCAGCAGCCGAGGCCGGGAATACAGGACCGGGGAGCTGTTTTTT.

This sequence joins TRBV11-2 and TRBJ2-7; weak D call: TRBD2 (6 bases). The V end was cut by 2 bases, the J end by 3 bases, with 8 bases between. Germline V gene lookup returns CDR1 SGHAT and CDR2 FQNNGV. This CDR3 has 13 amino acids. CDR3 amino acids: CASSLSSDYEQYV. CDR3 in DNA: TGTGCCAGCAGCTTATCTAGCGACTACGAGCAGTACGTC.

The chain employs TRBV5-8 and TRBJ1-2; D remains ambiguous. This CDR3 is built from 16 residues. Germline lookup yields CDR1 SGHTS and CDR2 YDEGEE. Trimming pared 0 bases from V and 5 bases from J, leaving 17 bases between. The CDR3: CASSLESGESRYGYTF. The CDR3 DNA reads as TGTGCCAGCAGCTTGGAGTCAGGAGAGAGTCGTTATGGCTACACCTTC.

This chain joins TRBV7-9 and TRBJ1-4; D is undetermined. Looked up from germline, CDR1 is SEHNR and CDR2 is FQNEAQ (reference sequence). V shed 5 bases and J shed 12 bases, with 10 bases lying between them. This CDR3 region has 11 residues. The CDR3, as DNA: TGTGCCAGCAGCCCCCAAAGGGAACTGTTTTTT. It translates to CASSPQRELFF.

This clone was observed a handful of times. The V and J genes are TRBV2 and TRBJ2-3; 9 bases agree with TRBD2. Germline V gene data show CDR1 as SNHLY and CDR2 as FYNNEI. The CDR3 length is 15 residues. The trim removed 3 bases at V and 4 bases at J, leaving 5 bases unmatched. The CDR3 is CASSDPSGVADTQYF. DNA of the CDR3: TGTGCCAGCAGTGATCCTAGCGGGGTGGCAGATACGCAGTATTTT.

The chain couples TRBV4-1 to TRBJ1-3; a possible D gene is TRBD1 (5 bases). The CDR3 length is 15 residues. Between the trimmed V and J ends, which lost 0 bases and 4 bases, there was a span of 10 bases. Germline CDR1 reads MGHRA; CDR2 reads YSYEKL. In DNA, the CDR3 is TGCGCCAGCAGCCAAGAGACAGAGATCGGAAACACCATATATTTT. It yields the protein CASSQETEIGNTIYF.

The chain combines TRBV7-9 with TRBJ2-2; D is unresolved. The germline V gene has CDR1 SEHNR and CDR2 FQNEAQ (reference sequence). The CDR3 loop spans 13 amino acids. V was pared by 3 bases and J by 2 bases, with 4 bases between. CDR3 nucleotide sequence: TGTGCCAGCAGCTTGGAAAACACCGGGGAGCTGTTTTTT. Amino acid sequence: CASSLENTGELFF.

The genes are TRBV5-6 and TRBJ2-1; TRBD1 matches at 7 bases. V was pared by 3 bases and J by 6 bases, with 6 bases of the junction left unmatched. The CDR3 length is 14 residues. CDR1 SGHDT and CDR2 YYEEEE come from the germline V gene. The CDR3: CASSSPAGGNEQFF. The DNA for the CDR3 is TGTGCCAGCAGCTCCCCCGCAGGGGGCAATGAGCAGTTCTTC.

This clone was seen a few times. The rearrangement uses TRBV30 and TRBJ1-2, with 8 bases fitting TRBD1. Trimming at V came to 1 base and at J to 7 bases, leaving 8 bases not matched to a gene. The CDR3 sequence is 14 residues long. Germline CDR1 GTSNPN, CDR2 SVGIG (reference sequence). The CDR3, as DNA: TGTGCCTGGAGTGGCGAGACAGGGGATCGTGGCTACACCTTC. Translation gives CAWSGETGDRGYTF.

V gene TRBV4-2 combines with J gene TRBJ2-2, with 10 bases aligning to TRBD1. Unmatched junction bases numbered 3, after V lost 1 base and J lost 7 bases. Germline-derived CDR1 and CDR2 are LGHNA and YNFKEQ. The CDR3 covers 15 residues. CDR3 sequence: CASSQATGGSGELFF. CDR3 DNA: TGTGCCAGCAGCCAAGCGACAGGGGGCAGCGGGGAGCTGTTTTTT.

The rearrangement uses TRBV7-2 and TRBJ2-2, with D hard to call. This CDR3 spans 13 amino acids. V lost 1 base, J lost 4 bases, and 4 bases lay in between. CDR1 and CDR2 from the germline V gene are SGHTA and FQGNSA. The CDR3: CASSLVITGELFF. CDR3 bases: TGTGCCAGCAGCTTAGTTATCACCGGGGAGCTGTTTTTT.